This T cell receptor (beta chain) was recovered during a study of T cell repertoires in cytomegalovirus infection. Background on the study: CMV epitopes that were recently identified and HLA-C-restricted were used alongside well-studied HLA-B-restricted ones. Study observations and caveats: Clonotype analysis showed dominance of the ex vivo response by HLA-C-restricted CMV-specific TCR beta clonotypes.

This clonotype was counted between two and nine times. Its antigen remains unknown. Per germline, CDR1 SGHTA and CDR2 FQGNSA. V shed 3 bases and J 4 bases; nucleotides not matched to a gene: 7. The CDR3 sequence is 18 residues long. TCRdb re-derived calls from the reads in MiXCR, one entry per CDR3 protein. The sample carries 700,000 to 850,000 distinct CDR3 sequences, less than 35% recorded once. The sequence came from a human donor in good health (CMV status not recorded). Some clones in this sample may be carry-over from other donors' samples. The chain combines TRBV7-2 with TRBJ2-3, with 16 bases identical to TRBD2. The sample in question was cultured CD8+ T cells from PBMCs, obtained from culture after CMV antigen stimulation. DNA of the CDR3: TGTGCCAGCAGCTTCCCCGGGACTAGCGGGGGGGGGTCAGATACGCAGTATTTT. Its protein is CASSFPGTSGGGSDTQYF.